These T cell receptor beta chains were read from a single sample in a study of T cell responses to AZD1222 COVID-19 vaccine. Generated by immunoSEQ multiplex PCR, the TCRdb table keeps only in-frame clones and is missing some. The sample consists of 56,000 or so clones, approximately 80% of them appearing once. The material sequenced was peripheral blood, taken 28 days after the second AZD1222 dose. The receptors shown here come from an adult who received the AZD1222 COVID-19 vaccine. CDR3s include the opening cysteine and the closing phenylalanine or tryptophan. D genes are given only for firm matches. Size is omitted from some rows. Given values are once, few, many or a class for expanded clones.

NA	TRBV9	TRBJ2-2	NA	CASSEGSRDTGELFF	TGTGCCAGCAGCGAGGGGAGTAGGGACACCGGGGAGCTGTTTTTT
NA	TRBV19	TRBJ1-5	NA	CASSILLFRFSNQPQHF	TGTGCCAGTAGTATTCTCCTTTTTAGGTTTAGCAATCAGCCCCAGCATTTT
NA	TRBV10-1	TRBJ1-2	TRBD1	CASSRDREYGYTF	TGCGCCAGCTCTAGGGACAGGGAGTATGGCTACACCTTC
NA	TRBV28	TRBJ2-1	TRBD2	CASRLAVNEQFF	TGTGCCAGCCGACTAGCGGTCAATGAGCAGTTCTTC
NA	TRBV6-5	TRBJ1-2	NA	CASRQDGYGYTF	TGTGCCAGCAGGCAGGACGGATATGGCTACACCTTC
NA	TRBV27	TRBJ2-5	NA	CASSFRQGETQYF	TGTGCCAGCAGTTTTCGGCAGGGAGAGACCCAGTACTTC
NA	TRBV29-1	TRBJ2-3	NA	CSVEEWGRGGTDTQYF	TGCAGCGTTGAGGAGTGGGGTAGGGGTGGTACAGATACGCAGTATTTT
NA	TRBV6-1	TRBJ2-1	TRBD2	CASSKGTSGVYEQFF	TGTGCCAGCAGTAAAGGGACTAGCGGGGTCTATGAGCAGTTCTTC
NA	TRBV6-1	TRBJ2-1	NA	CASSEGSLYNEQFF	TGTGCCAGCAGTGAAGGGAGTCTGTACAATGAGCAGTTCTTC
NA	TRBV7-9	TRBJ1-2	TRBD1	CASSERDREIGYTF	TGTGCCAGCAGCGAAAGGGACAGGGAGATTGGCTACACCTTC
NA	TRBV6-5	TRBJ2-7	NA	CASSYSKSRVSYEQYF	TGTGCCAGCAGTTACTCCAAGAGCAGAGTCTCCTACGAGCAGTACTTC
NA	TRBV6-5	TRBJ2-7	TRBD1	CASSIEQGFYEQYF	TGTGCCAGCAGTATTGAACAGGGGTTCTACGAGCAGTACTTC
NA	TRBV19	TRBJ1-6	NA	CASGTKGQNNSPLHF	TGTGCCAGTGGCACCAAGGGACAAAATAATTCACCCCTCCACTTT
NA	TRBV10-1	TRBJ1-6	TRBD1	CASSPRQGNSPLHF	TGCGCCAGCAGTCCCCGACAGGGCAATTCACCCCTCCACTTT
NA	TRBV5-1	TRBJ2-3	NA	CASSPYRDYTDTQYF	TGCGCCAGCAGCCCCTATCGGGATTACACAGATACGCAGTATTTT
NA	TRBV6-6	TRBJ1-2	NA	CASSYNQGGMYGYTF	TGTGCCAGCAGTTACAATCAGGGAGGAATGTATGGCTACACCTTC
NA	TRBV5-1	TRBJ1-3	NA	CASSLDTGGNTIYF	TGCGCCAGCAGCTTGGATACAGGGGGAAACACCATATATTTT
NA	TRBV19	TRBJ1-1	NA	CASNKENTEAFF	TGTGCCAGTAATAAGGAGAACACTGAAGCTTTCTTT
NA	TRBV7-2	TRBJ1-1	NA	CASSFGWVNTEAFF	TGTGCCAGCAGCTTCGGGTGGGTGAACACTGAAGCTTTCTTT
few	TRBV9	TRBJ2-3	TRBD2	CASSVGLAGGILTDTQYF	TGTGCCAGCAGCGTAGGGCTAGCGGGGGGGATTCTCACAGATACGCAGTATTTT
NA	TRBV15	TRBJ2-1	TRBD2	CATSRDASGGMNEQFF	TGTGCCACCAGCAGAGACGCTAGCGGGGGTATGAATGAGCAGTTCTTC
NA	TRBV20-1	TRBJ1-2	NA	CSVEFSDGYTF	TGCAGTGTGGAGTTTTCGGACGGCTACACCTTC